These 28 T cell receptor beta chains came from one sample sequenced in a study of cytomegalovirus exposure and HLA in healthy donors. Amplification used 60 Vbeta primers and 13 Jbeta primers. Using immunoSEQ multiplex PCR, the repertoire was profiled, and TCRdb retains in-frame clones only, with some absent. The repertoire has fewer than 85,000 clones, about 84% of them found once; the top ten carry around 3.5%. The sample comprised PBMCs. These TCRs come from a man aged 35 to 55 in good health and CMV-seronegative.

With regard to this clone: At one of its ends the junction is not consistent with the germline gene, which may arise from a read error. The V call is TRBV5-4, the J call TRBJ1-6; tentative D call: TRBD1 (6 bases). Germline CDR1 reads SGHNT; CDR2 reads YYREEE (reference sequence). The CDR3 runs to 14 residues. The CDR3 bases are TGTGCCAGCAGTTTGGACAGTGTTAATTCACCCCTCCACTTT. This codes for CASSLDSVNSPLHF.

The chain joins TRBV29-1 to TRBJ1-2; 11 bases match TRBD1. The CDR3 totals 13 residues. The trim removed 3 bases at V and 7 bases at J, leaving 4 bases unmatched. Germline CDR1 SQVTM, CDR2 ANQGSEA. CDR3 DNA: TGCAGCGTTGAGGACAGGGGGCAGGGTGGCTACACCTTC. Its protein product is CSVEDRGQGGYTF.

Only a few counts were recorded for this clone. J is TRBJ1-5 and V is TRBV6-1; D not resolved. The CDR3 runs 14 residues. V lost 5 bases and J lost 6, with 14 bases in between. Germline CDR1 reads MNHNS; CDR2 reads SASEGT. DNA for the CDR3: TGTGCCAGCAGTCAAAGTACCTTAGCTCAGCCCCAGCATTTT. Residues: CASSQSTLAQPQHF.

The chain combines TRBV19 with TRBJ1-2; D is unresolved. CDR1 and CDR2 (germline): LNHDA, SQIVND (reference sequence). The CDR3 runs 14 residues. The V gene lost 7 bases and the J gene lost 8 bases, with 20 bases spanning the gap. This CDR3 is CASTLTGVTRGYTF. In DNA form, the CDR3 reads TGTGCCAGTACCCTAACTGGCGTGACGAGGGGCTACACCTTC.

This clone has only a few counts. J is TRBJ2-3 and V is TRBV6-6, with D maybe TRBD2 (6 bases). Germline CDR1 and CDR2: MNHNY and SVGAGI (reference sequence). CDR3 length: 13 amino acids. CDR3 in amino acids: CASRDSNTDTQYF. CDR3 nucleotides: TGTGCGAGCCGGGACTCTAACACAGATACGCAGTATTTT.

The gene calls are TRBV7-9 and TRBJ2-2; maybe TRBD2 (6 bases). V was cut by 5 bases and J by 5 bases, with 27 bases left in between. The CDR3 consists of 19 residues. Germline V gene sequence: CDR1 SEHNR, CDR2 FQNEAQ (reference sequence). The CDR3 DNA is TGTGCCAGCAGCCCCCTCTTTGGGCGGGGCCTAGGACGAACCGGGGAGCTGTTTTTT. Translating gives CASSPLFGRGLGRTGELFF.

DNA of the CDR3: TGTGCCAGCAGTGAGAGGGGGGCCAACGTCCTGACTTTC. Translation gives CASSERGANVLTF. This sequence joins TRBV6-1 and TRBJ2-6, with D uncertain. Trimming left V 3 bases short and J 4 bases short, with 4 bases between. The length of the CDR3 is 13 residues. The germline V gene encodes CDR1 MNHNS and CDR2 SASEGT.

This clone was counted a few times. CDR3 DNA sequence: TGTGCCAGCAGCTCACGCAACGGGCAAGAGACCCAGTACTTC. Translated, it gives CASSSRNGQETQYF. This chain links TRBV7-9 with TRBJ2-5, with no clear D. The CDR3 is made up of 14 amino acids. V was cut by 4 bases and J by 2 bases, with 11 bases left in between. From germline, CDR1 is SEHNR and CDR2 FQNEAQ (reference sequence).

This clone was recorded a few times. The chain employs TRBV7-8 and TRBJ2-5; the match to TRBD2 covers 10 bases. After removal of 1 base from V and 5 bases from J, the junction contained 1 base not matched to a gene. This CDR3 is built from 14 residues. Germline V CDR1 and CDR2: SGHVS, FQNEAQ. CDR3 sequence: CASSLELAGETQYF. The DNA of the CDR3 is TGTGCCAGCAGCTTAGAACTAGCGGGGGAGACCCAGTACTTC.

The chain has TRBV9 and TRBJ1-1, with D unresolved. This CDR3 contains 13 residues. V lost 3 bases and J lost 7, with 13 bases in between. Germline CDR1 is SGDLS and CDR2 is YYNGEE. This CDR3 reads CASSAEENCEAFF. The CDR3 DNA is TGTGCCAGCAGCGCCGAGGAGAACTGTGAAGCTTTCTTT.

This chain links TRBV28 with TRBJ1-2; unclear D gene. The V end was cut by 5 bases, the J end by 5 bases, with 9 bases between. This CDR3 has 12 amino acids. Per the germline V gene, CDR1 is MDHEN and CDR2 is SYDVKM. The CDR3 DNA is TGTGCCAGCAGTCGTAAGCCGTATGGCTACACCTTC. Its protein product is CASSRKPYGYTF.

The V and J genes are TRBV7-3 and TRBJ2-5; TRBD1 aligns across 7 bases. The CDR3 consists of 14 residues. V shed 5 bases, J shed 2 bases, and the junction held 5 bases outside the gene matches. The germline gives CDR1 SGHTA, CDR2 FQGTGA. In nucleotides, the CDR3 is TGTGCCAGCAGCCAAACAGGGGAGCAAGAGACCCAGTACTTC. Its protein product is CASSQTGEQETQYF.

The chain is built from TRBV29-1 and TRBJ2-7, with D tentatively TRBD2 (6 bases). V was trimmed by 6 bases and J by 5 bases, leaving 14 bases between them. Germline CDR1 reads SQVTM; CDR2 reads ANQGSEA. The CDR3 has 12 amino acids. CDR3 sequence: CSVGGLGDEQYF. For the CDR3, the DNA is TGCAGCGTCGGGGGTCTGGGTGACGAGCAGTACTTC.

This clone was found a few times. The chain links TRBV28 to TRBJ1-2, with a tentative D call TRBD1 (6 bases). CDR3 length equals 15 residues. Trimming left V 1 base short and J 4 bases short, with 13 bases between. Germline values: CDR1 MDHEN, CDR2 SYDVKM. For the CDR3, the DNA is TGTGCCAGCAGTTTATCAGGGGCGCGCGGCTATGGCTACACCTTC. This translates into CASSLSGARGYGYTF.

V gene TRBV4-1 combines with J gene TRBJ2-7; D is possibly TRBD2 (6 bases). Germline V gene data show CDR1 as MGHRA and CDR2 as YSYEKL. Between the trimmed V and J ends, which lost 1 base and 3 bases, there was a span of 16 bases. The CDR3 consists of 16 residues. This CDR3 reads CASSQAGTGLYYEQYF. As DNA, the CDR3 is TGCGCCAGCAGCCAAGCGGGTACAGGACTATACTACGAGCAGTACTTC.

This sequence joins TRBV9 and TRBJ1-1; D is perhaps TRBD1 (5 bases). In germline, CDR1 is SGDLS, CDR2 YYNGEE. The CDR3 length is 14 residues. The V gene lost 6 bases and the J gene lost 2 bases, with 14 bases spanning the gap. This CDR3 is CASTPVGGNTEAFF. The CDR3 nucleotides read TGTGCCAGCACCCCGGTCGGGGGAAACACTGAAGCTTTCTTT.

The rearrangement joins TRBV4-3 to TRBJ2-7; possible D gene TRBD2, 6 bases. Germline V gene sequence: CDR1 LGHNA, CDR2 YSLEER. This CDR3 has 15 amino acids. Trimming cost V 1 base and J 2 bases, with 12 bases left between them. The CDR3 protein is CASSQGRVGAYEQYF. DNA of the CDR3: TGCGCCAGCAGCCAAGGGAGGGTAGGGGCCTACGAGCAGTACTTC.

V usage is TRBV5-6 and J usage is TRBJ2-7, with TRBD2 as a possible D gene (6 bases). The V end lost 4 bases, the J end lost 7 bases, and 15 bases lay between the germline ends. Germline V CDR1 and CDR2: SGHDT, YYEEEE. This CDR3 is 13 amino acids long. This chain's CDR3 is CASSRAGNLEQYF. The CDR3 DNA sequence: TGTGCCAGCAGCCGGGCGGGGAATTTAGAGCAGTACTTC.

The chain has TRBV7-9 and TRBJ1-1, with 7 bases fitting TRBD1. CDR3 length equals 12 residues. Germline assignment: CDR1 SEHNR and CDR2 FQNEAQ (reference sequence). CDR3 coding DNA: TGTTCCACGGACAGGTGGAACACTGAAGCTTTCTTT. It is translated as CSTDRWNTEAFF. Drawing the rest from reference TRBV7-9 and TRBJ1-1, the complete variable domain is DTGVSQNPRHKITKRGQNVTFRCDPISEHNRLYWYRQTLGQGPEFLTYFQNEAQLEKSRLLSDRFSAERPKGSFSTLEIQRTEQGDSAMYLCSTDRWNTEAFFGQGTRLTVV.

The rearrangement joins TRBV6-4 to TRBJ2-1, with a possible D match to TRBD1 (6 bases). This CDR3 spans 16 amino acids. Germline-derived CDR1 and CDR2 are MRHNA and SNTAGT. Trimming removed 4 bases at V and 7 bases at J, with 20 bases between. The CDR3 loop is CASSAGTGTRGNEQFF. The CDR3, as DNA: TGTGCCAGCAGTGCCGGAACAGGGACAAGAGGAAATGAGCAGTTCTTC.

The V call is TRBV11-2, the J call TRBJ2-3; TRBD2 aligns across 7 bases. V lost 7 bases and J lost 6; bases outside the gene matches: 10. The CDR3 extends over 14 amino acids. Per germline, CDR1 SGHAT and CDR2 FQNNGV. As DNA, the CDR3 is TGTGCCAGCACCACCAACTGGGGGGGGGATACGCAGTATTTT. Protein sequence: CASTTNWGGDTQYF.

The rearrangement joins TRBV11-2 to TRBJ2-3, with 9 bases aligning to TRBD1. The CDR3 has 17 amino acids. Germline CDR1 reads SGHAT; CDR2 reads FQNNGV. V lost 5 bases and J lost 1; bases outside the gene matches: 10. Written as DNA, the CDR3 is TGTGCCAGCAGCCGAGCGGGACAGGGATGGGGCACAGATACGCAGTATTTT. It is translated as CASSRAGQGWGTDTQYF.

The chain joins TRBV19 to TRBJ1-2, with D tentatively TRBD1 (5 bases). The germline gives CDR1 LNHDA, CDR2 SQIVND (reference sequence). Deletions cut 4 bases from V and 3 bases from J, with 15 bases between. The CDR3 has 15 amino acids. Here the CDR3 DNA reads TGTGCCAGTAGTACCACCGCGGCGGGGGACTATGGCTACACCTTC. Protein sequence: CASSTTAAGDYGYTF.

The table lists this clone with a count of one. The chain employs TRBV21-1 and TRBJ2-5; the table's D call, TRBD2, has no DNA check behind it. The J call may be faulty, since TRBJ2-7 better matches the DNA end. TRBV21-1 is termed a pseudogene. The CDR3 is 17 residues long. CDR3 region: CASSKAAGRQWVYEQYF. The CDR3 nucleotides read TGTGCCAGCAGCAAAGCGGCGGGGAGACAGTGGGTCTACGAGCAGTACTTC.

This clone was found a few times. The CDR3 coding sequence is TGTGCCAGCGGCCCCGGGACAGGGGCGTACGAGCAGTACTTC. Translated: CASGPGTGAYEQYF. The chain carries TRBV27 and TRBJ2-7; 10 bases fit TRBD1. The ends lost 8 bases at V and 4 bases at J; junction bases unmatched: 8. The CDR3 is made up of 14 amino acids. Germline V gene data show CDR1 as MNHEY and CDR2 as SMNVEV (reference sequence).

CDR3 protein: CASSSGQMNTEAFF. The CDR3 DNA reads TGTGCCAGCAGCTCGGGACAGATGAACACTGAAGCTTTCTTT. The genes are TRBV5-6 and TRBJ1-1, with 7 bases that match TRBD1. CDR1 and CDR2 from the germline V gene are SGHDT and YYEEEE. The ends lost 3 bases at V and 0 bases at J; junction bases unmatched: 2. CDR3 length: 14 residues. Supplemented by reference TRBV5-6 and TRBJ1-1, the full variable domain reads DAGVTQSPTHLIKTRGQQVTLRCSPKSGHDTVSWYQQALGQGPQFIFQYYEEEERQRGNFPDRFSGHQFPNYSSELNVNALLLGDSALYLCASSSGQMNTEAFFGQGTRLTVV.

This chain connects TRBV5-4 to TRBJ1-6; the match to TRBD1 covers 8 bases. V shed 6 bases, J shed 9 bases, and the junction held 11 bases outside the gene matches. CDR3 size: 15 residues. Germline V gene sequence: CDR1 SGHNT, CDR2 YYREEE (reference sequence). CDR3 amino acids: CASNSPGTGFSPLHF. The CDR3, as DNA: TGTGCCAGCAACTCCCCAGGGACAGGATTTTCACCCCTCCACTTT. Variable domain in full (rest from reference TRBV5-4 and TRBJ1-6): ETGVTQSPTHLIKTRGQQVTLRCSSQSGHNTVSWYQQALGQGPQFIFQYYREEENGRGNFPPRFSGLQFPNYSSELNVNALELDDSALYLCASNSPGTGFSPLHFGNGTRLTVT.

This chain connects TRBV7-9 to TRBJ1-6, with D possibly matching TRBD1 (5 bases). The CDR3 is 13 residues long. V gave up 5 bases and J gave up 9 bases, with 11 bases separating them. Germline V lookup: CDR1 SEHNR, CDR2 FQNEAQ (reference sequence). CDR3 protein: CASSPDSASPLHF. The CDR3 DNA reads TGTGCCAGCAGCCCCGACAGTGCTTCACCCCTCCACTTT.